Listed below are T cell receptor beta chains from one sample, sequenced in a study of CD8 T cells in Susac syndrome. TCRdb redid the calling of the immunoSEQ multiplex PCR reads with MiXCR, one entry per CDR3 protein. Of 100,000 to 150,000 distinct CDR3 sequences listed, over 90% are singletons. Specimen: CD8+ T cells from PBMCs. The source of these receptors is a human donor with multiple sclerosis. The CDR3 runs from the conserved cysteine through the conserved F or W.

V gene: TRBV7-9; J gene: TRBJ2-1; CDR3 protein: CASSLGGLDEQFF
V gene: TRBV6-1; J gene: TRBJ1-5; CDR3 protein: CASSEALGLGPQHF
V gene: TRBV27; J gene: TRBJ2-3; CDR3 protein: CASSPTPGQYTDTQYF
V gene: TRBV12-5; J gene: TRBJ1-4; CDR3 protein: CASGGFGEKLFF
V gene: TRBV7-9; J gene: TRBJ1-1; CDR3 protein: CASSLGAGSEAFF
V gene: TRBV9; J gene: TRBJ2-1; CDR3 protein: CASSAEVEQFF
V gene: TRBV27; J gene: TRBJ1-2; CDR3 protein: CASSWARANYGYTF
V gene: TRBV28; J gene: TRBJ2-5; CDR3 protein: CASSLLVQETQYF
V gene: TRBV20-1; J gene: TRBJ2-7; CDR3 protein: CSASELASYEQYF
V gene: TRBV27; J gene: TRBJ2-5; CDR3 protein: CASSFKRAQETQYF
V gene: TRBV30; J gene: TRBJ2-5; CDR3 protein: CAWSAKFTKETQYF
V gene: TRBV2; J gene: TRBJ2-7; CDR3 protein: CASSGGLEQYF
V gene: TRBV15; J gene: TRBJ2-2; CDR3 protein: CATSRGVTGYHGELFF
V gene: TRBV3-1; J gene: TRBJ2-5; CDR3 protein: CASSQDQKGRLHETQYF